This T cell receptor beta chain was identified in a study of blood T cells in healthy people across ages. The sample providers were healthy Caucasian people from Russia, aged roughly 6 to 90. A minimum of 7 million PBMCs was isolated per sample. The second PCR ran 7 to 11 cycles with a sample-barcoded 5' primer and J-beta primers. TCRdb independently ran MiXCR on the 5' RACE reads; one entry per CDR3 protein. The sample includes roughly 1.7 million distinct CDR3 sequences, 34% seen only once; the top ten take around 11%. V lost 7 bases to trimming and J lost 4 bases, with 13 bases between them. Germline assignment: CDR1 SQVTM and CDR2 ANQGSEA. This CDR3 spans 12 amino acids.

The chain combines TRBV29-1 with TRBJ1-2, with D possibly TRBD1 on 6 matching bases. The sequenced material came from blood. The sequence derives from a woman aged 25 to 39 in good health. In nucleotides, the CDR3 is TGCAGCGGTGGGCACAGGGCCTATGGCTACACCTTC. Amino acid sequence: CSGGHRAYGYTF.